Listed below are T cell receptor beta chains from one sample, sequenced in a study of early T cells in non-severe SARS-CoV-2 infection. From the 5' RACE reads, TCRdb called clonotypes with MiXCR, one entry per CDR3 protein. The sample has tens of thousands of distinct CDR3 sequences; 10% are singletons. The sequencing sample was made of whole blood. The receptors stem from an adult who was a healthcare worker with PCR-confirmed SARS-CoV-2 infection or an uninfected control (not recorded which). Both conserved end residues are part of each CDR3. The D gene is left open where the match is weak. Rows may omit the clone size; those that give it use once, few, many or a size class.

DNA: TGCGCCAGCAGCTCGACAGGGGAGGGCGAGCAGTACTTC; CDR3: CASSSTGEGEQYF; size: .; D: .; J: TRBJ2-7; V: TRBV5-1
DNA: TGTGCCAGCAGCCCTACCCCTCAGCTGGGAGAGACCCAGTACTTC; CDR3: CASSPTPQLGETQYF; size: .; D: .; J: TRBJ2-5; V: TRBV9
DNA: TGCAGCGTTCAAGCCGGAGCTAACTATGGCTACACCTTC; CDR3: CSVQAGANYGYTF; size: many; D: .; J: TRBJ1-2; V: TRBV29-1
DNA: TGCAGCGTTGTCCAGGGGCACTACTATGGCTACACCTTC; CDR3: CSVVQGHYYGYTF; size: many; D: .; J: TRBJ1-2; V: TRBV29-1
DNA: TGTGCCAGCAGTTTTGGGACAGGACTCCCCGAGCAGTACTTC; CDR3: CASSFGTGLPEQYF; size: many; D: TRBD1; J: TRBJ2-7; V: TRBV6-2/TRBV6-3
DNA: TGTGCCAGCACGTCAGGGGGGGGTCCAAACACTGAAGCTTTCTTT; CDR3: CASTSGGGPNTEAFF; size: many; D: TRBD1; J: TRBJ1-1; V: TRBV7-2
DNA: TGTGCCAGCAGTTACCGAACCCGGGAGGGCCGTGTGGGGAATGAGCAGTTCTTC; CDR3: CASSYRTREGRVGNEQFF; size: .; D: TRBD2; J: TRBJ2-1; V: TRBV6-2/TRBV6-3
DNA: TGTGCCAGCAGTTTAGTCCAGGGATTCTCTGGGGCCAACGTCCTGACTTTC; CDR3: CASSLVQGFSGANVLTF; size: many; D: .; J: TRBJ2-6; V: TRBV12-3/TRBV12-4
DNA: TGTGCCAGCAGTCCCCAGGGAGACACTGAAGCTTTCTTT; CDR3: CASSPQGDTEAFF; size: few; D: .; J: TRBJ1-1; V: TRBV12-3/TRBV12-4
DNA: TGTGCCAGCAGCTCTATGACAGGCACAGATACGCAGTATTTT; CDR3: CASSSMTGTDTQYF; size: .; D: .; J: TRBJ2-3; V: TRBV7-3
DNA: TGTGCCAGCGCGAGGACAGATTCCTATGGCTACACCTTC; CDR3: CASARTDSYGYTF; size: .; D: .; J: TRBJ1-2; V: TRBV6-5
DNA: TGCGCCAGCAGCTCCTATACTAGGAGCGATGAGCAGTTCTTC; CDR3: CASSSYTRSDEQFF; size: few; D: .; J: TRBJ2-1; V: TRBV5-1
DNA: TGTGCCAGCAGCAGGACAGGGGGCGAGCAGTACTTC; CDR3: CASSRTGGEQYF; size: .; D: TRBD1; J: TRBJ2-7; V: TRBV7-9
DNA: TGTGCCAGCAGCTTCCGGGACTTTGCGGGACACGAGCAGTACTTC; CDR3: CASSFRDFAGHEQYF; size: many; D: .; J: TRBJ2-7; V: TRBV11-2
DNA: TGTGCCAGCAGCTTAGGAGCGGGGGCCCTCTACGAGCAGTACTTC; CDR3: CASSLGAGALYEQYF; size: many; D: TRBD2; J: TRBJ2-7; V: TRBV7-2
DNA: TGTGCCAGCGGCATGGGACAGGGCTACGAGCAGTACTTC; CDR3: CASGMGQGYEQYF; size: many; D: TRBD1; J: TRBJ2-7; V: TRBV5-4
DNA: TGTGCCATCAGTGAGTCTGGGGGTACTGAAGCTTTCTTT; CDR3: CAISESGGTEAFF; size: .; D: .; J: TRBJ1-1; V: TRBV10-3
DNA: TGCGCCAGCAGCCGAGGGACCCTGAGCTCCTACAATGAGCAGTTCTTC; CDR3: CASSRGTLSSYNEQFF; size: .; D: .; J: TRBJ2-1; V: TRBV4-1
DNA: TGTGCCAGCAGCCCACGACGGACTAGCGCGAATGAGCAGTTCTTC; CDR3: CASSPRRTSANEQFF; size: many; D: TRBD2; J: TRBJ2-1; V: TRBV11-2
DNA: TGCGCCAGCGGCTTCGGGAGAACCCCGCGAGTCCGCACAGATACGCAGTATTTT; CDR3: CASGFGRTPRVRTDTQYF; size: once; D: .; J: TRBJ2-3; V: TRBV5-1
DNA: TGTGCCAGCAGTTCAAGGGACCCAGCCAAAAACATTCAGTACTTC; CDR3: CASSSRDPAKNIQYF; size: few; D: .; J: TRBJ2-4; V: TRBV6-6
DNA: TGCGCCAGCAGCTTGGGAGGGACCGCTTTCTATGGCTACACCTTC; CDR3: CASSLGGTAFYGYTF; size: many; D: .; J: TRBJ1-2; V: TRBV5-1
DNA: TGTGCCACCAGCAGGAACTCCTACAATGAGCAGTTCTTC; CDR3: CATSRNSYNEQFF; size: many; D: .; J: TRBJ2-1; V: TRBV15
DNA: TGCAGTGCTCGATCGACAGGGAGAGACACCGGGGAGCTGTTTTTT; CDR3: CSARSTGRDTGELFF; size: many; D: TRBD1; J: TRBJ2-2; V: TRBV20-1
DNA: TGTGCCAGCAGTCGCGCCCCCGGGACTAGCGGGAGTGATGAGCAGTTCTTC; CDR3: CASSRAPGTSGSDEQFF; size: many; D: TRBD2; J: TRBJ2-1; V: TRBV12-3/TRBV12-4
DNA: TGTGCCAGCAGCGTAGGCCCGCTTGATGAGCAGTTCTTC; CDR3: CASSVGPLDEQFF; size: few; D: .; J: TRBJ2-1; V: TRBV9
DNA: TGTGCCAGCAGCGCGGGGACAGGGTACGAGCAGTACTTC; CDR3: CASSAGTGYEQYF; size: many; D: TRBD1; J: TRBJ2-7; V: TRBV7-3
DNA: TGTGCCAGCAGCCCCCCGAGCGGGTCAAGCTCCTACAATGAGCAGTTCTTC; CDR3: CASSPPSGSSSYNEQFF; size: many; D: .; J: TRBJ2-1; V: TRBV7-9
DNA: TGCGCCAGCAGCTTAACAGGGGTTGAGCAGTTCTTC; CDR3: CASSLTGVEQFF; size: .; D: TRBD1; J: TRBJ2-1; V: TRBV5-1
DNA: TGTGCCAGCAGCCTCGATGGCGGGAGGGTGAGTGAGCAGTTCTTC; CDR3: CASSLDGGRVSEQFF; size: few; D: TRBD2; J: TRBJ2-1; V: TRBV2
DNA: TGTGCCAGCAGCTCGGGACAGGGGAGCGATGGCTACACCTTC; CDR3: CASSSGQGSDGYTF; size: many; D: TRBD1; J: TRBJ1-2; V: TRBV7-9
DNA: TGTGCCAGCAGTGGGACTAGCGGGACAGCTGAGCAGTTCTTC; CDR3: CASSGTSGTAEQFF; size: few; D: TRBD2; J: TRBJ2-1; V: TRBV2
DNA: TGCGCCAGCAGCCCGGACAGGGATAAGGCCGGGGAGCTGTTTTTT; CDR3: CASSPDRDKAGELFF; size: .; D: TRBD1; J: TRBJ2-2; V: TRBV5-1
DNA: TGTGCCAGCTCACCCCTAGCGGGAGTAGCGGATACGCAGTATTTT; CDR3: CASSPLAGVADTQYF; size: .; D: TRBD2; J: TRBJ2-3; V: TRBV18
DNA: TGTGCCAGCAGCCGGGCTAGCGAGCAGTACTTC; CDR3: CASSRASEQYF; size: .; D: .; J: TRBJ2-7; V: TRBV4-2
DNA: TGCAGCGTTGAAGAGCTAAAAGATAGCTCCTACAATGAGCAGTTCTTC; CDR3: CSVEELKDSSYNEQFF; size: few; D: .; J: TRBJ2-1; V: TRBV29-1